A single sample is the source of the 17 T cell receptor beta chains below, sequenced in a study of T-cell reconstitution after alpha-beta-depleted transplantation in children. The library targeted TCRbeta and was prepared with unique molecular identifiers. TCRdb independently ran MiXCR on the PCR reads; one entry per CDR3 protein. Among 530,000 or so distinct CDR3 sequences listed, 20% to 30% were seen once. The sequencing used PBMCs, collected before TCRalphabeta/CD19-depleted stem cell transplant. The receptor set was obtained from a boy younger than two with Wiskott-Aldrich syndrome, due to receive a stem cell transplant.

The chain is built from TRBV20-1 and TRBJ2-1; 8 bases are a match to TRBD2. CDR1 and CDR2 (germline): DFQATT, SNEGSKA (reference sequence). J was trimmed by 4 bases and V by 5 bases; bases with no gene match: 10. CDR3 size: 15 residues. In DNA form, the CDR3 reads TGCAGTGCTGGAGGAGCGGGAGTTTGGTACAATGAGCAGTTCTTC. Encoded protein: CSAGGAGVWYNEQFF.

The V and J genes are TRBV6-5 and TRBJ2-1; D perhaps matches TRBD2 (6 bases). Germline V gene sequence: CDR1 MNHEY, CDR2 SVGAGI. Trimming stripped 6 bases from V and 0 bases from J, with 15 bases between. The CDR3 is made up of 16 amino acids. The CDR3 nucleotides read TGTGCCAGCAGGGACTCCGGGAGCCCCTCCTACAATGAGCAGTTCTTC. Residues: CASRDSGSPSYNEQFF.

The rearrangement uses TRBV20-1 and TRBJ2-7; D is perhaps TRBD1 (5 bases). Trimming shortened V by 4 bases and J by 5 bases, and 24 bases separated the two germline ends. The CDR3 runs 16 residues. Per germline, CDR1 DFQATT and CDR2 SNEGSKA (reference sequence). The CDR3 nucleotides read TGCAGTGCTAAAGGGGCCCCGGGCCGCCCCTCGGACGAGCAGTACTTC. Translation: CSAKGAPGRPSDEQYF.

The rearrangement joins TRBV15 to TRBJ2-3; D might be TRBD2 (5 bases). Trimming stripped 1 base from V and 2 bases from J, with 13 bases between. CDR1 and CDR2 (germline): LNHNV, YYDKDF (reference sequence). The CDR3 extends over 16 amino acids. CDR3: CATSRVISGITDTQYF. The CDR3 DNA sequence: TGTGCCACCAGCAGAGTCATCAGCGGAATCACAGATACGCAGTATTTT.

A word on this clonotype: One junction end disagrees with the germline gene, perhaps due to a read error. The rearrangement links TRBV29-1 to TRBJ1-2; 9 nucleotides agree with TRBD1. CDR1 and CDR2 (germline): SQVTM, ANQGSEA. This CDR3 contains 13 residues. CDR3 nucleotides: TGCAGCTTTGAGAGTGGGACAGGGAGTGGCTACACCTTC. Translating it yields CSFESGTGSGYTF.

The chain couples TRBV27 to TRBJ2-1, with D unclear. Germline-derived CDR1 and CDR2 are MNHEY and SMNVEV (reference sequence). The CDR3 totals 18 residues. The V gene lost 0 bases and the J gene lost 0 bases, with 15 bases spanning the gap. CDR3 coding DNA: TGTGCCAGCAGTTTATCCTCGTTTGGGTCAAGCTCCTACAATGAGCAGTTCTTC. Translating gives CASSLSSFGSSSYNEQFF.

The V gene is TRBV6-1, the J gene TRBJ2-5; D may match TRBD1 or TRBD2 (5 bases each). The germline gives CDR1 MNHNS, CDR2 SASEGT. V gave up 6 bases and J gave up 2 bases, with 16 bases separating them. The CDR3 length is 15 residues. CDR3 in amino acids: CASRLQGVGQETQYF. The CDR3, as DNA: TGTGCCAGCAGACTCCAGGGAGTTGGGCAAGAGACCCAGTACTTC.

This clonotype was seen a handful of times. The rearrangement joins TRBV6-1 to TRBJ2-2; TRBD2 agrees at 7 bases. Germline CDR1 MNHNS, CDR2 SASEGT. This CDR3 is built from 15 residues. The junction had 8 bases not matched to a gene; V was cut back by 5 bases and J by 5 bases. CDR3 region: CASSPRRELTGELFF. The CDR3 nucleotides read TGTGCCAGCAGTCCGCGGCGGGAGTTGACCGGGGAGCTGTTTTTT.

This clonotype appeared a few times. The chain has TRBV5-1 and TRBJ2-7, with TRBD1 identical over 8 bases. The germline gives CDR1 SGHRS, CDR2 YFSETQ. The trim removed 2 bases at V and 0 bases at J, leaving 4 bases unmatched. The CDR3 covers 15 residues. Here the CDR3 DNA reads TGCGCCAGCAGCTTAAAGACAGGGGACTCCTACGAGCAGTACTTC. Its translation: CASSLKTGDSYEQYF.

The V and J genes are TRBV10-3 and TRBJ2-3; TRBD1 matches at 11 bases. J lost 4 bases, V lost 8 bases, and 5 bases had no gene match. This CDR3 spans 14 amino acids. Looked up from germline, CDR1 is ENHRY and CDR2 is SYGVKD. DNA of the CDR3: TGTGCCATCTCCGGGACAGGGGGGTCAGATACGCAGTATTTT. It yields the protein CAISGTGGSDTQYF.

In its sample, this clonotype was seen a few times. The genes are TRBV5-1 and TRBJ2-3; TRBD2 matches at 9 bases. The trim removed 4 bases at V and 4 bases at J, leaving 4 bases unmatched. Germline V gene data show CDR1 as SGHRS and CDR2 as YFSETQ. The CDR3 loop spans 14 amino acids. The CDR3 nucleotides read TGCGCCAGCAGCCCGGGACTAGCCGCAGATACGCAGTATTTT. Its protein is CASSPGLAADTQYF.

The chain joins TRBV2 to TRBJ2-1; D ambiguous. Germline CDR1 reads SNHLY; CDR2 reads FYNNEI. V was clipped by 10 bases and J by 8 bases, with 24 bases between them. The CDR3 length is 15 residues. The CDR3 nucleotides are TGTGCCACCTCGAGAAGGGAACTTTCGGGTTATGAGCAGTTCTTC. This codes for CATSRRELSGYEQFF.

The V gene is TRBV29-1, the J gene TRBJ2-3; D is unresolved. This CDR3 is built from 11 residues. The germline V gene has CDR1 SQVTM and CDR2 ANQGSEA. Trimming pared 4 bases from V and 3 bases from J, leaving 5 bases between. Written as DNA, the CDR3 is TGCAGCGTTGGGGCAACAGATACGCAGTATTTT. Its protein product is CSVGATDTQYF.

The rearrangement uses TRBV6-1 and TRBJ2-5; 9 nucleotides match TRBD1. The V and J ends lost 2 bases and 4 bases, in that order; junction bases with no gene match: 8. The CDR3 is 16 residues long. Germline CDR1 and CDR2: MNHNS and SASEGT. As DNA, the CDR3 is TGTGCCAGCAGTGAACCGGGACAGGGAGTGGGAGAGACCCAGTACTTC. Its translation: CASSEPGQGVGETQYF.

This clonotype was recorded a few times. CDR3: CASSWSGRRGEQYF. The CDR3 nucleotides read TGCGCCAGCAGCTGGAGCGGGAGACGGGGCGAGCAGTACTTC. This chain uses TRBV5-1 with TRBJ2-7; 8 bases are shared with TRBD2. V gave up 3 bases and J gave up 6 bases; unmatched junction bases: 8. Germline CDR1 SGHRS, CDR2 YFSETQ. The CDR3 totals 14 residues.

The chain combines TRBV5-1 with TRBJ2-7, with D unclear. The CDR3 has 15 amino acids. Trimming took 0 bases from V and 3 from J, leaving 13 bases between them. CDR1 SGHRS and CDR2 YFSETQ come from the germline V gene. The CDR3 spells CASSLAPWAVYEQYF. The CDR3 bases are TGCGCCAGCAGCTTGGCTCCTTGGGCAGTCTACGAGCAGTACTTC.

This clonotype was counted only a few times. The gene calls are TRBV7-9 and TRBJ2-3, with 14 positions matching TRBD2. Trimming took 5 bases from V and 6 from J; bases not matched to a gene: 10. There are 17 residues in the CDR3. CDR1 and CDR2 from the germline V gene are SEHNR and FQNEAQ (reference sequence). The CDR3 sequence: CASSTSRRLAGGDTQYF. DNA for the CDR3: TGTGCCAGCAGCACAAGTAGGAGACTAGCGGGAGGGGATACGCAGTATTTT.